A selection of T cell receptor beta chains follows, all from one sample in a study of T cell responses to AZD1222 COVID-19 vaccine. The repertoire was sequenced with immunoSEQ multiplex PCR; TCRdb's copy has only in-frame clones and lacks some. The sample gives some 80,000 clones, roughly 88% of which show up once; approximately 11% is in the top ten. Sequencing used peripheral blood, obtained 28 days after the second dose of the MenACWY control vaccine. The receptors here all came from an adult who received the MenACWY meningococcal vaccine as a control. The CDR3 runs from the conserved cysteine through the conserved F or W. Some rows mark clone size as missing; the rest say once, few, many or name a class of expanded clone.

length: 13; V: TRBV10-3; size: NA; CDR3: CAISESPQGKLFF
length: 15; V: TRBV18; size: once; CDR3: CASSRLGQGGDGYTF
length: 19; V: TRBV7-8; size: NA; CDR3: CASSRTLSGLAGNTDTQYF
length: 14; V: TRBV7-2; size: NA; CDR3: CASSLVASGNTIYF
length: 13; V: TRBV7-3; size: NA; CDR3: CASSFTPSWEQFF
length: 17; V: TRBV5-1; size: NA; CDR3: CASSLEGTVKSNEKLFF
length: 17; V: TRBV7-2; size: NA; CDR3: CASSSEGTSGGSYEQYF
length: 12; V: TRBV28; size: NA; CDR3: CASSLLGREQFF
length: 14; V: TRBV2; size: once; CDR3: CATPGLADQETQYF
length: 15; V: TRBV5-1; size: NA; CDR3: CASSLGTQSSGELFF
length: 14; V: TRBV5-1; size: NA; CDR3: CASSFAERGTEAFF
length: 15; V: TRBV6-2/TRBV6-3; size: many; CDR3: CASSYATVENTEAFF
length: 14; V: TRBV27; size: NA; CDR3: CASRPGPKNTEAFF
length: 13; V: TRBV19; size: NA; CDR3: CASSLGLGGEQYF
length: 13; V: TRBV3-1/TRBV3-2; size: NA; CDR3: CASSQDSNQPQHF
length: 12; V: TRBV10-2; size: NA; CDR3: CASGTWNTEAFF
length: 14; V: TRBV5-1; size: NA; CDR3: CASSPGQTNEKLFF
length: 16; V: TRBV5-1; size: NA; CDR3: CASSFSGTGEHGELFF
length: 14; V: TRBV2; size: NA; CDR3: CASSLGQGEEKLFF
length: 18; V: TRBV23-1; size: NA; CDR3: CASSPEILTGDYNSPLHF
length: 14; V: TRBV19; size: NA; CDR3: CASSVGGANTEAFF
length: 18; V: TRBV9; size: few; CDR3: CASSPMGSGRGEDTEAFF
length: 16; V: TRBV28; size: NA; CDR3: CASSSPWGTGVTEAFF
length: 14; V: TRBV15; size: NA; CDR3: CATTSGREYTEAFF
length: 14; V: TRBV9; size: NA; CDR3: CASSVEGRSTEAFF
length: 15; V: TRBV5-4; size: NA; CDR3: CASSISQGRGEKLFF
length: 15; V: TRBV19; size: once; CDR3: CASRRTGGSEETQYF
length: 16; V: TRBV7-9; size: NA; CDR3: CASSPSGGVAGPEQYF
length: 15; V: TRBV19; size: NA; CDR3: CASSIRWGQGFDAFF
length: 17; V: TRBV5-4; size: NA; CDR3: CASSLGRAGGAGNTIYF
length: 16; V: TRBV7-8; size: NA; CDR3: CASSLTSGGGLETQYF
length: 16; V: TRBV6-5; size: NA; CDR3: CASSSPGQGATGELFF